This T cell receptor (beta chain) comes out of a study of control samples from healthy donors and cancer patients. TCRdb's table, derived via immunoSEQ multiplex PCR, lists solely in-frame clones and lacks some. The data contain 90,000 to 150,000 clones, 88% of them singletons. The CDR3 contains 15 residues. CDR1 MNHEY and CDR2 SVGAGI come from the germline V gene. Trimming took 5 bases from V and 2 from J; bases not matched to a gene: 5. Material: blood. The receptor was isolated from a man aged 35 to 55 in good health. The chain has TRBV6-5 and TRBJ2-5; 10 nucleotides match TRBD2. CDR3 amino acids: CASSHIAGGQETQYF. The CDR3 DNA follows: TGTGCCAGCAGTCATATAGCGGGGGGTCAAGAGACCCAGTACTTC.